The TCR beta chain under discussion was sequenced for a study of cytomegalovirus exposure and HLA in healthy donors. The CDR3 totals 17 residues. The V segment lost 6 bases and the J segment 5 bases; nucleotides outside the gene matches: 14. CDR1 is SNHLY and CDR2 is FYNNEI in the germline V gene. In the case of this clone: Antigen: not known.

Whole-study findings and limits: The investigators catalogued 164 TCR beta chains as cytomegalovirus-associated. Through in vitro validation, three CMV-associated chains were shown to be specific for CMV antigens.

Data came from immunoSEQ multiplex PCR; TCRdb stores just in-frame clones and leaves some out. The sample shows over 20,000 clones, 95% to 97% of them seen only once. The chain uses TRBV2 and TRBJ2-1; 9 bases align to TRBD2. Sequencing was performed on PBMCs. The TCR comes from a man aged 30 to 39 in good health and CMV-seropositive. DNA for the CDR3: TGTGCCAGCAGCGTCTACTTACTAGCGGGTGGTGACAATGAGCAGTTCTTC. Encoded protein: CASSVYLLAGGDNEQFF.